Reported below is one TCR beta chain. This entry is derived from a study of control samples from healthy donors and cancer patients. The CDR3 sequence is 14 residues long. Trimming cost V 10 bases and J 2 bases; bases outside gene matches: 8. CDR1 is MDHEN and CDR2 is SYDVKM in the germline V gene. The method was immunoSEQ multiplex PCR; TCRdb's version includes in-frame clones alone and lacks a portion of them. The table lists hundreds of thousands of clones, about 93% of them singletons. This sequence was found in a man in his forties with head and neck cancer. Source material: PBMCs. V is TRBV28 and J is TRBJ1-3; 7 positions agree with TRBD1. The CDR3 DNA sequence: TGTGCCACCCACACTCAGGGGGCTGGAAACACCATATATTTT. It codes for CATHTQGAGNTIYF. The complete variable domain, with remaining parts taken from reference TRBV28 and TRBJ1-3, reads DVKVTQSSRYLVKRTGEKVFLECVQDMDHENMFWYRQDPGLGLRLIYFSYDVKMKEKGDIPEGYSVSREKKERFSLILESASTNQTSMYLCATHTQGAGNTIYFGEGSWLTVV.